This T cell receptor beta chain was retrieved from a study of glioma-infiltrating T cells. The CDR3 is 14 amino acids. J gave up 1 base and V 5 bases, and 3 bases lay outside the gene matches. This clonotype was counted ten times or more. Amplification of TCR alpha and beta CDR3 regions from RNA used iRepertoire nested multiplex PCR. TCRdb ran MiXCR on the multiplex PCR reads and lists one entry per CDR3 protein. This sample carries approximately 110,000 distinct CDR3 sequences, about 23% of them seen once, and the ten largest clones take 13% to 15%. The chain recombines TRBV12-3 or TRBV12-4 with TRBJ2-5; 8 nucleotides agree with TRBD2. The TCR sequence derives from a human donor with low-grade glioma or glioblastoma, undergoing nonglioma brain surgery, or in good health (not recorded which). The sample taken for sequencing was glioma tissue, nonneoplastic brain tissue, or PBMCs (not recorded which). CDR3 region: CASSPGTSQETQYF. The CDR3 DNA sequence: TGTGCCAGCAGTCCAGGGACTAGCCAAGAGACCCAGTACTTC.